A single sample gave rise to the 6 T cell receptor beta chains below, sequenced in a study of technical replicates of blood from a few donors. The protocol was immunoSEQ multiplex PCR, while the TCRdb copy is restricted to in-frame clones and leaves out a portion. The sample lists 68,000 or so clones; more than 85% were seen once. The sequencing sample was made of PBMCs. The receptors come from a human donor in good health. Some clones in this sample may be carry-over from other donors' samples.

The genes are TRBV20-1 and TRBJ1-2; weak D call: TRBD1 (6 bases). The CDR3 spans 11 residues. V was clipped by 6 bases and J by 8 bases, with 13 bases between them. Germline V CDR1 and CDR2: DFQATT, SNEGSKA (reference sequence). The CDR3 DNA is TGCAGTGCGCCAGGGGATGGAGGCTACACCTTC. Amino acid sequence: CSAPGDGGYTF.

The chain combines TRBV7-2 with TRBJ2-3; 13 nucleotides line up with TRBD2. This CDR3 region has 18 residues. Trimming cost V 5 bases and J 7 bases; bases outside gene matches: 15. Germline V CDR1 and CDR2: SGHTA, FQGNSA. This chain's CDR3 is CASSPTTTSGGAANTQYF. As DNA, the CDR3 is TGTGCCAGCAGCCCAACGACCACTAGCGGGGGGGCCGCGAATACGCAGTATTTT.

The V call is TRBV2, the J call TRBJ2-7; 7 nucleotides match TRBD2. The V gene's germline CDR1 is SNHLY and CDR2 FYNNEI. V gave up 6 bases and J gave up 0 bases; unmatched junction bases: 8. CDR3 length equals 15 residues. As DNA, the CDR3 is TGTGCCAGCAGCCCCGGGGGGTCCCTCTCCTACGAGCAGTACTTC. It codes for CASSPGGSLSYEQYF.

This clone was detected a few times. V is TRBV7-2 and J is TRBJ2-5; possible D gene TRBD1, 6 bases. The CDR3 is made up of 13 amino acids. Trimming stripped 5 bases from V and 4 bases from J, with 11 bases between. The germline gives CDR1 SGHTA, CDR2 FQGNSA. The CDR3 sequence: CASSRTRGETQYF. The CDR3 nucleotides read TGTGCCAGCAGCCGGACCAGGGGAGAGACCCAGTACTTC. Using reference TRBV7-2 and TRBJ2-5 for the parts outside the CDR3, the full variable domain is GAGVSQSPSNKVTEKGKDVELRCDPISGHTALYWYRQSLGQGLEFLIYFQGNSAPDKSGLPSDRFSAERTGGSVSTLTIQRTQQEDSAVYLCASSRTRGETQYFGPGTRLLVL.

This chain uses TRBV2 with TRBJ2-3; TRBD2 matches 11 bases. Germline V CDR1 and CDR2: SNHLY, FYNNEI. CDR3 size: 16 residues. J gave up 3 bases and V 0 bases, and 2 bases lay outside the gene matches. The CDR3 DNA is TGTGCCAGCAGTGAAGCTAGCGGGGGGGATACAGATACGCAGTATTTT. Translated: CASSEASGGDTDTQYF.

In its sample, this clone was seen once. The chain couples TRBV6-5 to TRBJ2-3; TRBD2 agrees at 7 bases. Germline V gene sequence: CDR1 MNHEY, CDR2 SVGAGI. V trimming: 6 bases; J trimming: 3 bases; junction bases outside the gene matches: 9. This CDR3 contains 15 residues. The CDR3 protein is CASSYRLADTDTQYF. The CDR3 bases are TGTGCCAGCAGCTACAGGCTAGCGGATACAGATACGCAGTATTTT.